This TCR beta chain was documented in a study of blood T cell repertoires in COVID-19. Libraries were prepared by immunoSEQ multiplex PCR; TCRdb keeps only in-frame clonotypes and omits some of them. The sample has about 140,000 clones, more than 70% seen once. The sequencing sample was made of peripheral blood. The receptor was derived from an older woman with acute or convalescent COVID-19.

The CDR3 bases are TGTGCCAGCAGCCCAGAAACAGGGGTTGGAAACACCATATATTTT. Translation gives CASSPETGVGNTIYF. J is TRBJ1-3 and V is TRBV14; 7 positions agree with TRBD1. The CDR3 runs to 15 residues. Germline V gene lookup returns CDR1 SGHDN and CDR2 FVKESK. V lost 4 bases and J lost 3; bases outside the gene matches: 6.